This TCR beta chain was documented in a study of PD-1 blockade in classical Hodgkin lymphoma. Study in general: Patients in the cohort were put on intravenous nivolumab, 3 mg/kg every 2 weeks. Regarding the study as a whole: CD8+ TCR diversity did not rise significantly by C4D1, unlike CD4+. Individuals initiating nivolumab under 1 year after ASCT were excluded.

A word on this clone: Its specificity is unknown.

The time point is: cycle 4 day 1 (C4D1), after more than 5 weeks of nivolumab. There was relapse after autologous stem cell transplantation in every patient, and there was variation in brentuximab vedotin exposure. Investigators isolated CD4+ T cells from thawed PBMCs through magnetic negative selection. Relapsed/refractory classical Hodgkin lymphoma patients had complete, partial or progressive responses. There are 15 residues in the CDR3. The trim removed 3 bases at V and 5 bases at J, leaving 7 bases unmatched. The germline CDR1 and CDR2 sequences are SGHRS and YFSETQ. Measured with immunoSEQ multiplex PCR; TCRdb has only the in-frame clones, and not every one. Of roughly 30,000 clones listed, about four fifths were seen once; the top ten hold around 0.6%.

The chain is built from TRBV5-1 and TRBJ2-2; 7 nucleotides line up with TRBD1. This receptor was obtained from a human donor with classical Hodgkin lymphoma. The sample consisted of CD4+ T cells from blood, taken before the fourth cycle of nivolumab. The CDR3 reads CASSSTGSGTGELFF. CDR3 DNA sequence: TGCGCCAGCAGCTCGACAGGGTCGGGGACCGGGGAGCTGTTTTTT.